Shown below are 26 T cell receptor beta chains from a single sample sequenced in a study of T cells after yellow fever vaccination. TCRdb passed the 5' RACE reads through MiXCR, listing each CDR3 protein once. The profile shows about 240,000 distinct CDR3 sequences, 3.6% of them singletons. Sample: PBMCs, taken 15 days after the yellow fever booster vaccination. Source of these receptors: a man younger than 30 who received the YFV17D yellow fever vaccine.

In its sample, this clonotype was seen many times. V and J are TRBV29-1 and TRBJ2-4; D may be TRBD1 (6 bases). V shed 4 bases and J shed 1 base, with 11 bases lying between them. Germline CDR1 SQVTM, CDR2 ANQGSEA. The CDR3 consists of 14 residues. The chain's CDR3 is CSVAGHLAKNIQYF. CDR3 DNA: TGCAGCGTTGCGGGACACCTTGCCAAAAACATTCAGTACTTC.

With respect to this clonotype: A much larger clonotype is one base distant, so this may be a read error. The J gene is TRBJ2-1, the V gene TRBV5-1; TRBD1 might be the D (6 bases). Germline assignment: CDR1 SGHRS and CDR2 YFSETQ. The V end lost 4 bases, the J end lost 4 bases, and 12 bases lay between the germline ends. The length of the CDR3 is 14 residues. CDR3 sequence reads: CASSVGAVYNEQFF. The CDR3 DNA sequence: TGCGCCAGCAGCGTGGGGGCCGTATACAATGAGCAGTTCTTC.

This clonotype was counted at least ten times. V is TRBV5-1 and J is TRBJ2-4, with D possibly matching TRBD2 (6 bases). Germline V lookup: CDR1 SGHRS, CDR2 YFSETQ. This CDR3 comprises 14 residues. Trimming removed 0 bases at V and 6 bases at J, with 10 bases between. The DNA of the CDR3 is TGCGCCAGCAGCTTGGACGGGGGATTAAACATTCAGTACTTC. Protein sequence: CASSLDGGLNIQYF.

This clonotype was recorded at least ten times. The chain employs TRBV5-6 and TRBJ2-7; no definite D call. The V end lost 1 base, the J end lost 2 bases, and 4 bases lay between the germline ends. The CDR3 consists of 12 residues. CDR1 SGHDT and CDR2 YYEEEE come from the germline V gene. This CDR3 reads CASSLFTYEQYF. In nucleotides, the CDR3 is TGTGCCAGCAGCTTGTTCACCTACGAGCAGTACTTC.

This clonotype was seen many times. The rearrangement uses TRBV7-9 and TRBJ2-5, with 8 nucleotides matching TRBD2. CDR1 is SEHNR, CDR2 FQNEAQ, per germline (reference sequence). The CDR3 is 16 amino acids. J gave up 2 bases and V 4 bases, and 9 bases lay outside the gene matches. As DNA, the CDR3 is TGTGCCAGCAGCTCTACTAGCGGCACGAGACAAGAGACCCAGTACTTC. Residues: CASSSTSGTRQETQYF.

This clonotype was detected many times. The CDR3 sequence: CSVGDRPQHF. In DNA, the CDR3 is TGCAGCGTGGGAGATAGGCCCCAGCATTTT. The chain has TRBV29-1 and TRBJ1-5; D is uncertain. The CDR3 loop spans 10 amino acids. From germline, CDR1 is SQVTM and CDR2 ANQGSEA. The V end lost 6 bases, the J end lost 9 bases, and 9 bases lay between the germline ends.

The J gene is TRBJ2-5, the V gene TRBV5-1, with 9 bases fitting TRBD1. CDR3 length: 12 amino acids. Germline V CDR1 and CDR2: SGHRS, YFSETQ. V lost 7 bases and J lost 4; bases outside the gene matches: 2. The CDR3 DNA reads TGCGCCAGCCGACAGGGGGTAGAGACCCAGTACTTC. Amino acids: CASRQGVETQYF.

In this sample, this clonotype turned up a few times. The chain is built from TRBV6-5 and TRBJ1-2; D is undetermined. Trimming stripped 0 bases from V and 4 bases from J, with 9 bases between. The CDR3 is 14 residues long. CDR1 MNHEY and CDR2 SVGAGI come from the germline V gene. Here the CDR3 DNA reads TGTGCCAGCAGTTACTCCGTCCTGAGCTATGGCTACACCTTC. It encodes CASSYSVLSYGYTF.

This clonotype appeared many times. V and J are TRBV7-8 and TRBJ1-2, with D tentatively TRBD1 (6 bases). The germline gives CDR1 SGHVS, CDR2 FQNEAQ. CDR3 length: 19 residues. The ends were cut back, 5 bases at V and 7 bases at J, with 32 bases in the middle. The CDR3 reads CASSLSRDTLFEYRGGYTF. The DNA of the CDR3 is TGTGCCAGCAGCCTAAGCCGGGACACCTTATTTGAGTACCGTGGTGGCTACACCTTC.

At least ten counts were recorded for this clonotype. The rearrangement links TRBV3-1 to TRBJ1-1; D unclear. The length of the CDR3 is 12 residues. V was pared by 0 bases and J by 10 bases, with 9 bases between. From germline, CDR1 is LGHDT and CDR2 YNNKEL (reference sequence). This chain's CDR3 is CASSQEAQRAFF. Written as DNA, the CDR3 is TGTGCCAGCAGCCAAGAGGCACAGCGAGCTTTCTTT.

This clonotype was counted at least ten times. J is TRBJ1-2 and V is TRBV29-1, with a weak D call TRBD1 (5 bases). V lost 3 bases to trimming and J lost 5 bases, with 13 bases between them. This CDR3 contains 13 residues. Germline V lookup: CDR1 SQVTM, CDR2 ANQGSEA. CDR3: CSVEGGAIYGYTF. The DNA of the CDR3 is TGCAGCGTTGAGGGTGGGGCGATATATGGCTACACCTTC.

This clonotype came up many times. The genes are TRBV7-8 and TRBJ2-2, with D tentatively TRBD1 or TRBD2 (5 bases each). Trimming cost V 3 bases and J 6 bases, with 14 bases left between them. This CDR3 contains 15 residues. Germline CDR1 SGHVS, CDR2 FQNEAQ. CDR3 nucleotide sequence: TGTGCCAGCAGCTTTCAGGGAGTGTCGGCCGGGGAGCTGTTTTTT. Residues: CASSFQGVSAGELFF.

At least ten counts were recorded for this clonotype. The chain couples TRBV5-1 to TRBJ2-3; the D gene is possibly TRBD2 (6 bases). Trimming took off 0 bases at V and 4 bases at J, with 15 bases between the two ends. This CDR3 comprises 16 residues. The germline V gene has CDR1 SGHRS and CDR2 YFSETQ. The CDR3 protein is CASSLVSSAAPDTQYF. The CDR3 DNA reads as TGCGCCAGCAGCTTGGTCTCTAGCGCTGCTCCAGATACGCAGTATTTT.

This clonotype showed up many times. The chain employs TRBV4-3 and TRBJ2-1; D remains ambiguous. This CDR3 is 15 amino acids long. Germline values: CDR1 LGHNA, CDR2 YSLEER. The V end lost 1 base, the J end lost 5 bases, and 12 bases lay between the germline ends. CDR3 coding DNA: TGCGCCAGCAGCCAAGTCGGCGGAAGAAACAATGAGCAGTTCTTC. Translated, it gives CASSQVGGRNNEQFF.

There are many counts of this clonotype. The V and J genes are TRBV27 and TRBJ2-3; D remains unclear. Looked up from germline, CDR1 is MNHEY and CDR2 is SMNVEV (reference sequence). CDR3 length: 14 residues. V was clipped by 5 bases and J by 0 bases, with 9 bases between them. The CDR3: CASSTGLSTDTQYF. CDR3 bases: TGTGCCAGCAGTACCGGGCTCAGCACAGATACGCAGTATTTT.

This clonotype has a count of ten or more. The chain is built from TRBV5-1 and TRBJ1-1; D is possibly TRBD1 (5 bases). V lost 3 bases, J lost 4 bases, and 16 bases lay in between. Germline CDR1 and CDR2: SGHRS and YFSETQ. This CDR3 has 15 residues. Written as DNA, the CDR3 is TGCGCCAGCAGCTCGGGGGAGGGGCTAACCACTGAAGCTTTCTTT. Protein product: CASSSGEGLTTEAFF.

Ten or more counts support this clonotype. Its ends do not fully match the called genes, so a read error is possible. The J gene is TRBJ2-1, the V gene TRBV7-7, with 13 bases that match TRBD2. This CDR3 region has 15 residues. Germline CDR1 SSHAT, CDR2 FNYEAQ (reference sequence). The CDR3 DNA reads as TGTGCTAGCAGCATACTAGCGGGGGGGTACAATGAGCAGTTCTTC. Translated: CASSILAGGYNEQFF.

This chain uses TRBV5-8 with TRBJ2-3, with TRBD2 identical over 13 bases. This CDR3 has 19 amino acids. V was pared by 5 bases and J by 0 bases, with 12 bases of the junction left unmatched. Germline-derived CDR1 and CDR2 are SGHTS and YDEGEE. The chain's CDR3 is CASRWTSGGHPFSTDTQYF. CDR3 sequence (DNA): TGTGCCAGCAGATGGACTAGCGGGGGACATCCCTTTAGCACAGATACGCAGTATTTT.

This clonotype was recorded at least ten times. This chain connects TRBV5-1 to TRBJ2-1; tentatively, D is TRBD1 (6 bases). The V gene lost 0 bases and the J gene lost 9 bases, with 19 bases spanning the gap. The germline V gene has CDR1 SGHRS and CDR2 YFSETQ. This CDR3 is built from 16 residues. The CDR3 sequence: CASSLVVQGAQGEQFF. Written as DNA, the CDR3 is TGCGCCAGCAGCTTGGTGGTACAGGGAGCGCAGGGTGAGCAGTTCTTC.

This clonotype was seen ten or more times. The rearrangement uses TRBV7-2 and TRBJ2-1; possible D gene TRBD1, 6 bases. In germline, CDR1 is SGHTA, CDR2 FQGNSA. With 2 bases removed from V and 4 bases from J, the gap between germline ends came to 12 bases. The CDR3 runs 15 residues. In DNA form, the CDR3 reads TGTGCCAGCAGCTTACGTAGAGGGGGATACAATGAGCAGTTCTTC. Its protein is CASSLRRGGYNEQFF.

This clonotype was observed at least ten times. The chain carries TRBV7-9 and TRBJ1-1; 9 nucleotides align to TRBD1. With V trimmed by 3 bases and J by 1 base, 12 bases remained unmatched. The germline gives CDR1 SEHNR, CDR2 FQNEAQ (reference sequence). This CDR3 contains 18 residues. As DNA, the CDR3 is TGTGCCAGCAGCTTCGGGACAGGGCTTTGGGCGGAGAACACTGAAGCTTTCTTT. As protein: CASSFGTGLWAENTEAFF.

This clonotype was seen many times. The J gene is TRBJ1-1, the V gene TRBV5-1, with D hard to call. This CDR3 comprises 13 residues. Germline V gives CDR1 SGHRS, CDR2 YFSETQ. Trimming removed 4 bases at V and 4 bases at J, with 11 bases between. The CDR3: CASSTMDGTEAFF. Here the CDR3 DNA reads TGCGCCAGCAGCACGATGGATGGCACTGAAGCTTTCTTT.

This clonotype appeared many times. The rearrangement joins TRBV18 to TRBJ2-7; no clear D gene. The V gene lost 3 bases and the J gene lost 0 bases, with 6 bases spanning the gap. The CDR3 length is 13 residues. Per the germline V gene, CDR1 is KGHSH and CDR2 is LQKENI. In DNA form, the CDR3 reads TGTGCCAGCTCACCCGATAACTCCTACGAGCAGTACGTC. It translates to CASSPDNSYEQYV.

CDR3 sequence: CASTDRAREKLFF. CDR3 coding DNA: TGTGCCAGCACAGACAGGGCTCGTGAAAAACTGTTTTTT. The chain links TRBV12-3 or TRBV12-4 to TRBJ1-4; TRBD1 matches 7 bases. J lost 7 bases, V lost 7 bases, and 6 bases had no gene match. The CDR3 is made up of 13 amino acids.

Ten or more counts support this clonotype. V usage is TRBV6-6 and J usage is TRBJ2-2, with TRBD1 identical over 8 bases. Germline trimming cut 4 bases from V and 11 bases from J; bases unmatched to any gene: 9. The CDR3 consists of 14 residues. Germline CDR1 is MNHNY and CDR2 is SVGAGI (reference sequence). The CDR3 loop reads CASSSRTGPNELFF. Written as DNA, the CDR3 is TGTGCCAGCAGTTCAAGGACAGGGCCCAATGAGCTGTTTTTT.

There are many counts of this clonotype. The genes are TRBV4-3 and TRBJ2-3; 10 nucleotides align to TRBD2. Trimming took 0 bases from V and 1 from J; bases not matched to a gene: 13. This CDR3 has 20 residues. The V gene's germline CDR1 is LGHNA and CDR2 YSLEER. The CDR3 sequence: CASSQEPQRGGPSGTDTQYF. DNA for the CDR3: TGCGCCAGCAGCCAAGAACCGCAGCGGGGGGGCCCTAGTGGCACAGATACGCAGTATTTT.